One sample yielded the 19 T cell receptor beta chains listed below, sequenced in a study of blood T cell repertoires in COVID-19 (dated by TCRdb to between 2020 and 2021). Libraries were constructed by the immunoSEQ multiplex PCR assay. Sourced from immuneACCESS, this table was stored by TCRdb with only in-frame sequences that have V and J called. A share of the clones is absent; for the studies checked, an unresolved V gene accounts for under half, and the remainder has no known explanation. The sample table records approximately 220,000 clones; about 87% of these occur just once. The ten largest make up about 2.4% of the sample. The specimen sequenced was PBMCs or T cells enriched from blood (not recorded which). These receptors were obtained from a woman in her twenties or thirties who had recovered from COVID-19.

The V call is TRBV9, the J call TRBJ1-1; D possibly corresponds to TRBD1 (6 bases). This CDR3 is built from 15 residues. Trimming stripped 4 bases from V and 1 base from J, with 14 bases between. CDR1 SGDLS and CDR2 YYNGEE come from the germline V gene. The CDR3 spells CASSPWGPGNTEAFF. CDR3 in DNA: TGTGCCAGCAGCCCATGGGGGCCGGGGAACACTGAAGCTTTCTTT.

The chain has TRBV4-1 and TRBJ1-6; 12 bases are a match to TRBD1. The CDR3 spans 18 residues. J gave up 7 bases and V 4 bases, and 11 bases lay outside the gene matches. Germline V CDR1 and CDR2: MGHRA, YSYEKL. The CDR3 spells CASSPHYAGTGGNSPLHF. The CDR3 DNA reads as TGCGCCAGCAGCCCCCATTACGCCGGGACAGGGGGCAATTCACCCCTCCACTTT.

V is TRBV19 and J is TRBJ1-2; D gene uncertain. Germline V gives CDR1 LNHDA, CDR2 SQIVND (reference sequence). The CDR3 consists of 12 residues. V lost 7 bases, J lost 3 bases, and 9 bases lay in between. The CDR3 loop reads CASIGGYYGYTF. The CDR3 nucleotides are TGTGCCAGTATCGGAGGGTACTATGGCTACACCTTC. Drawing the rest from reference TRBV19 and TRBJ1-2, the complete variable domain is DGGITQSPKYLFRKEGQNVTLSCEQNLNHDAMYWYRQDPGQGLRLIYYSQIVNDFQKGDIAEGYSVSREKKESFPLTVTSAQKNPTAFYLCASIGGYYGYTFGSGTRLTVV.

The chain couples TRBV4-3 to TRBJ1-1, with a tentative D call TRBD1 (5 bases). The germline gives CDR1 LGHNA, CDR2 YSLEER. Trimming cost V 8 bases and J 3 bases, with 19 bases left between them. This CDR3 spans 15 amino acids. CDR3 region: CASSRTGGLYTEAFF. DNA of the CDR3: TGCGCCAGCTCTCGAACGGGGGGTCTATACACTGAAGCTTTCTTT.

The chain is built from TRBV6-5 and TRBJ1-6; D is possibly TRBD1 (6 bases). Trimming removed 10 bases at V and 7 bases at J, with 17 bases between. Germline lookup yields CDR1 MNHEY and CDR2 SVGAGI. The length of the CDR3 is 14 residues. CDR3 amino acids: CATYPGGLNSPLHF. The CDR3 DNA is TGTGCCACCTATCCGGGGGGCCTGAATTCACCCCTCCACTTT.

Concerning this clone itself: The junction does not match germline at one end; this may be a read error. This chain links TRBV4-1 with TRBJ1-6, with 7 bases identical to TRBD1. The CDR3 length is 13 residues. CDR1 is MGHRA and CDR2 is YSYEKL in the germline V gene. CDR3 bases: TGCGCCAGCAGCCAACCGGGACAGCCACCGTTCTCCTTT. Translated: CASSQPGQPPFSF.

The chain combines TRBV25-1 with TRBJ1-5; 10 bases agree with TRBD1. V trimming: 3 bases; J trimming: 4 bases; junction bases outside the gene matches: 12. Germline assignment: CDR1 MGHDK and CDR2 SYGVNS. The CDR3 consists of 18 residues. CDR3 in DNA: TGTGCCAGCAGTGATTCTCTTTGGGACAGGGGCCCTAATCAGCCCCAGCATTTT. Translated, it gives CASSDSLWDRGPNQPQHF.

This chain uses TRBV6-5 with TRBJ2-5; no reliable D call. CDR3 length: 15 residues. Germline loops: CDR1 MNHEY, CDR2 SVGAGI. Trimming took 0 bases from V and 3 from J, leaving 11 bases between them. DNA for the CDR3: TGTGCCAGCAGTTACTCGTACGCTAGTGAAGAGACCCAGTACTTC. This encodes CASSYSYASEETQYF.

The rearrangement uses TRBV5-6 and TRBJ1-2, with a tentative D call TRBD1 (5 bases). The germline V and J ends were trimmed by 4 bases and 8 bases, with 21 bases remaining between them. The germline V gene encodes CDR1 SGHDT and CDR2 YYEEEE. There are 15 residues in the CDR3. In DNA form, the CDR3 reads TGTGCCAGCAGCACCTCGGGGGAAGGAGTAAAGGGCTACACCTTC. It is translated as CASSTSGEGVKGYTF.

The chain combines TRBV5-4 with TRBJ1-2, with D tentatively TRBD1 (5 bases). V was cut by 0 bases and J by 4 bases, with 13 bases left in between. Germline-derived CDR1 and CDR2 are SGHNT and YYREEE (reference sequence). This CDR3 comprises 15 residues. The CDR3 nucleotides are TGTGCCAGCAGCTTGGTCCAGGGCCCATCCTATGGCTACACCTTC. It translates to CASSLVQGPSYGYTF.

This clone was counted many times. V gene TRBV6-6 combines with J gene TRBJ2-7; 7 bases agree with TRBD1. Germline V lookup: CDR1 MNHNY, CDR2 SVGAGI (reference sequence). Trimming cost V 0 bases and J 3 bases; bases outside gene matches: 5. This CDR3 is 15 amino acids long. CDR3 sequence reads: CASSYSPGQVYEQYF. In DNA form, the CDR3 reads TGTGCCAGCAGTTACTCGCCAGGACAGGTCTACGAGCAGTACTTC.

The genes are TRBV27 and TRBJ1-6, with 7 bases identical to TRBD1. This CDR3 region has 15 residues. After removal of 7 bases from V and 2 bases from J, the junction contained 5 bases not matched to a gene. Germline-derived CDR1 and CDR2 are MNHEY and SMNVEV (reference sequence). For the CDR3, the DNA is TGTGCCAGCAATCTAGGACAGGCCTATAATTCACCCCTCCACTTT. Its translation: CASNLGQAYNSPLHF.

V and J are TRBV2 and TRBJ2-3; the D gene is possibly TRBD1 (6 bases). CDR3 length: 13 residues. Trimming shortened V by 8 bases and J by 2 bases, and 11 bases separated the two germline ends. In germline, CDR1 is SNHLY, CDR2 FYNNEI. The CDR3 nucleotides read TGTGCCAGCGGAGACAGGACCACAGATACGCAGTATTTT. Amino acids: CASGDRTTDTQYF.

This chain uses TRBV6-5 with TRBJ1-1, with D unresolved. V was cut by 7 bases and J by 0 bases, with 6 bases left in between. Germline V CDR1 and CDR2: MNHEY, SVGAGI. This CDR3 is built from 12 residues. Here the CDR3 reads CASKHMNTEAFF. The CDR3 region has the DNA TGTGCCAGCAAACACATGAACACTGAAGCTTTCTTT.

The chain carries TRBV10-1 and TRBJ2-1; 9 bases fit TRBD2. From germline, CDR1 is WNHNN and CDR2 SYGVQD (reference sequence). Trimming at V came to 0 bases and at J to 8 bases, leaving 11 bases not matched to a gene. The CDR3 length is 17 residues. For the CDR3, the DNA is TGCGCCAGCAGTGAGTCAAATGCGGGGGGGGCCCCCGATGAGCAGTTCTTC. It yields the protein CASSESNAGGAPDEQFF.

The chain recombines TRBV6-5 with TRBJ2-7; 9 bases are shared with TRBD2. V trimming: 2 bases; J trimming: 8 bases; junction bases outside the gene matches: 10. Germline CDR1 and CDR2: MNHEY and SVGAGI. The CDR3 covers 15 residues. This chain's CDR3 is CASSYGRGGSVKQYF. The CDR3 region has the DNA TGTGCCAGCAGTTACGGGCGGGGGGGCAGTGTCAAGCAGTACTTC.

The chain has TRBV5-1 and TRBJ2-4; 7 nucleotides agree with TRBD1. V gave up 4 bases and J gave up 6 bases; unmatched junction bases: 7. CDR1 and CDR2 from the germline V gene are SGHRS and YFSETQ. The CDR3 has 14 residues. The CDR3 reads CASSVKQGTNIQYF. The CDR3 region has the DNA TGCGCCAGCAGCGTGAAACAGGGGACAAACATTCAGTACTTC.

This chain links TRBV2 with TRBJ2-7; D possibly corresponds to TRBD1 (5 bases). Trimming took 0 bases from V and 3 from J, leaving 12 bases between them. CDR3 length: 15 residues. Looked up from germline, CDR1 is SNHLY and CDR2 is FYNNEI. Written as DNA, the CDR3 is TGTGCCAGCAGTGAAGCGCTAGGCAGGGTCTACGAGCAGTACTTC. Translation: CASSEALGRVYEQYF.

This clone was counted once. The V and J genes are TRBV12-5 and TRBJ2-3; no firm D call. The germline V and J ends were trimmed by 1 base and 4 bases, with 12 bases remaining between them. CDR3 length: 15 residues. The germline V gene encodes CDR1 LGHNT and CDR2 FRNRAP. The CDR3 is CASGLGSVNSDTQYF. The CDR3 DNA follows: TGTGCTAGTGGTTTGGGGTCGGTAAATTCAGATACGCAGTATTTT.